The source of this T cell receptor beta chain is a study of T cells after yellow fever vaccination. At the level of the study: Any fraction with a low cell number was prepared using SMART-Seq v4 Ultra Low Input.

This clonotype was seen many times. Its antigen is not known. TCRdb reprocessed the 5' RACE reads via MiXCR and lists one record per CDR3 protein. The profile shows approximately 600,000 distinct CDR3 sequences, 9% to 15% of them singletons. The CDR3 loop spans 12 amino acids. V lost 4 bases and J lost 6; bases outside the gene matches: 2. The germline V gene has CDR1 SGHTA and CDR2 FQGNSA. Study results and caveats: In post-booster samples, most primary-vaccination clones reappeared (about 95% CD4, approximately 91% CD8). Clonotypes shared by both compartments, CD4 and CD8, made up a small share. Within FACS-sorted repertoires, abundant clonotypes contaminating from the bulk population could be present.

The source material was PBMCs, sampled on the day of the yellow fever booster vaccination. The sequence came from a young man who received the YFV17D yellow fever vaccine. J is TRBJ2-7 and V is TRBV7-2, with 8 bases lining up with TRBD1. Here the CDR3 DNA reads TGTGCCAGCAGCTCACAGGGGGGCGAGCAGTACTTC. This translates into CASSSQGGEQYF.